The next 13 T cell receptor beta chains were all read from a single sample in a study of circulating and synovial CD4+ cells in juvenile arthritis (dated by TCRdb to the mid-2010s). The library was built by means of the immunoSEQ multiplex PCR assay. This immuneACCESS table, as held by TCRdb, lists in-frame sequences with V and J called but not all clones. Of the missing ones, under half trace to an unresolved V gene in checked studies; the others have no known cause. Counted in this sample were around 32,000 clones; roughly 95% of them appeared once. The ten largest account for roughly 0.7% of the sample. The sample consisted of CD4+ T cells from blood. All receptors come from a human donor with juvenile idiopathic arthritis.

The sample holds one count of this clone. CDR3 in amino acids: CASSARLAGTYNEQFF. In DNA, the CDR3 is TGTGCCAGTAGTGCAAGACTAGCGGGGACCTACAATGAGCAGTTCTTC. This chain connects TRBV19 to TRBJ2-1; 11 positions agree with TRBD2. Germline V gene data show CDR1 as LNHDA and CDR2 as SQIVND (reference sequence). The J segment lost 2 bases and the V segment lost 5 bases, leaving 5 bases of the junction unmatched. CDR3 size: 16 residues.

CDR3 protein: CASSSRQGRNIQYF. The CDR3 DNA follows: TGTGCCAGCAGCTCCCGACAGGGGCGGAACATTCAGTACTTC. The chain uses TRBV7-9 and TRBJ2-4; 8 positions match TRBD1. V was clipped by 4 bases and J by 7 bases; unmatched bases: 6. The germline gives CDR1 SEHNR, CDR2 FQNEAQ (reference sequence). The CDR3 is 14 residues long.

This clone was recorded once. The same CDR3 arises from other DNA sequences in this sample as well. Here the CDR3 DNA reads TGTGCCAGTAGTATAAGGGGCCCAAGCTCCTACGAGCAGTACTTC. This translates into CASSIRGPSSYEQYF. The chain couples TRBV19 to TRBJ2-7; the D gene is possibly TRBD1 (5 bases). Germline lookup yields CDR1 LNHDA and CDR2 SQIVND (reference sequence). V lost 2 bases, J lost 0 bases, and 11 bases lay in between. CDR3 size: 15 residues.

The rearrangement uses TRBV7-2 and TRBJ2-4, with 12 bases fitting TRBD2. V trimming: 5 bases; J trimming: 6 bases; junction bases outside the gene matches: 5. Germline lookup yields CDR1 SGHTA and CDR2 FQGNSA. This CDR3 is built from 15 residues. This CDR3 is CASSPLAGGGNIQYF. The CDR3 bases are TGTGCCAGCAGCCCTCTAGCGGGGGGGGGAAACATTCAGTACTTC.

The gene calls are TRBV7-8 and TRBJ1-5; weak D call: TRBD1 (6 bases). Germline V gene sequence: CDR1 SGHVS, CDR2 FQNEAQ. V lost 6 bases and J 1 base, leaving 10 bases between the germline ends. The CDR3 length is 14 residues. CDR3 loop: CASSRQESNQPQHF. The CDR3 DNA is TGTGCCAGCAGTCGACAGGAAAGCAATCAGCCCCAGCATTTT.

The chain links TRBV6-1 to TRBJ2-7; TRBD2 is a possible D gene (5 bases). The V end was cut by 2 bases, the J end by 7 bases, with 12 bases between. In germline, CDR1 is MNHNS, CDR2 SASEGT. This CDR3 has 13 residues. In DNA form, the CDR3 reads TGTGCCAGCAGTGAAAGTAGAAGGAGGGAGCAGTACTTC. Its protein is CASSESRRREQYF.

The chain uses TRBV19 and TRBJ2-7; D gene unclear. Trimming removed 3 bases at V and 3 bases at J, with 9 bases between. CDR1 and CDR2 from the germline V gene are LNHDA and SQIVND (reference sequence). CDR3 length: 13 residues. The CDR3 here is CASSMLYSYEQYF. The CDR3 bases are TGTGCCAGTAGTATGCTCTACAGCTACGAGCAGTACTTC. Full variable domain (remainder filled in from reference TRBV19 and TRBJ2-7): DGGITQSPKYLFRKEGQNVTLSCEQNLNHDAMYWYRQDPGQGLRLIYYSQIVNDFQKGDIAEGYSVSREKKESFPLTVTSAQKNPTAFYLCASSMLYSYEQYFGPGTRLTVT.

The CDR3 spells CASSPGHSTDTQYF. For the CDR3, the DNA is TGTGCCAGCAGCCCCGGACATAGCACAGATACGCAGTATTTT. The rearrangement links TRBV9 to TRBJ2-3; TRBD1 might be the D (5 bases). V lost 4 bases and J lost 0, with 9 bases in between. The CDR3 contains 14 residues. Germline CDR1 is SGDLS and CDR2 is YYNGEE.

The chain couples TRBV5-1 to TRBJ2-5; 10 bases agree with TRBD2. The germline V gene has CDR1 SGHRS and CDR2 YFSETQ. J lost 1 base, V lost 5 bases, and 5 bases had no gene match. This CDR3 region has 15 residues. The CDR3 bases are TGCGCCAGCAGTAGAACTAGCGGGACCCAAGAGACCCAGTACTTC. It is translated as CASSRTSGTQETQYF.

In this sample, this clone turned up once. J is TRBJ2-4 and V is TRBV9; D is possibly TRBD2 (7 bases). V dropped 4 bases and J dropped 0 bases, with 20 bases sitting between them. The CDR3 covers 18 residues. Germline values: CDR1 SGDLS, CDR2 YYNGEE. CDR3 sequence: CASSPYRGGLVAKNIQYF. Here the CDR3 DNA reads TGTGCCAGCAGCCCATATAGGGGGGGTCTGGTAGCCAAAAACATTCAGTACTTC.

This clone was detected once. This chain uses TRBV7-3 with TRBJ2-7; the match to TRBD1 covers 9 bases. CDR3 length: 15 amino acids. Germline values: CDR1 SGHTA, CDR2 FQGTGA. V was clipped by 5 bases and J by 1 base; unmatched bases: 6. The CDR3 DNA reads TGTGCCAGCAGCCCAACAGGGGGCGCGTCCTACGAGCAGTACTTC. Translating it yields CASSPTGGASYEQYF.

CDR3 sequence (DNA): TGTGCCAGCAGTTACTCAGTCCCCGGTTACTACGAGCAGTACTTC. Encoded protein: CASSYSVPGYYEQYF. V is TRBV6-5 and J is TRBJ2-5; D is ambiguous. The DNA matches TRBJ2-7 better at its end, which makes the J call doubtful. This CDR3 is 15 amino acids long. The germline V gene encodes CDR1 MNHEY and CDR2 SVGAGI.

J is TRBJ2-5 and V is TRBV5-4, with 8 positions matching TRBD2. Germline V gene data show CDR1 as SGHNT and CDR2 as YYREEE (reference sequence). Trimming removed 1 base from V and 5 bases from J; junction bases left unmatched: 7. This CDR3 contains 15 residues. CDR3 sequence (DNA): TGTGCCAGCAGCTTGTACGGGGGGGGGACGGAGACCCAGTACTTC. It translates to CASSLYGGGTETQYF. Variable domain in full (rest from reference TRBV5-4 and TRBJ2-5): ETGVTQSPTHLIKTRGQQVTLRCSSQSGHNTVSWYQQALGQGPQFIFQYYREEENGRGNFPPRFSGLQFPNYSSELNVNALELDDSALYLCASSLYGGGTETQYFGPGTRLLVL.